A selection of T cell receptor beta chains follows, all from one sample in a study of OX40 agonist ivuxolimab in advanced cancers. TCRdb keeps only in-frame clones here, not all; method: immunoSEQ multiplex PCR. The sample shows some 30,000 clones, 75% to 90% of them seen only once. Material: CD4+ or CD8+ T cells sorted from blood, obtained in a trial of the OX40 agonist ivuxolimab. These receptors originate from an adult with an advanced solid tumor such as melanoma, head and neck, liver or kidney cancer. Each CDR3 is given with its conserved first and last residue. D genes are given only for firm matches. Not all rows give a size; the values are once, few, many and, for expanded clones, a class.

D gene,clone size,V gene,J gene,CDR3 protein,CDR3 DNA
TRBD2,.,TRBV28,TRBJ2-7,CASSLVAGSYEQYF,TGTGCCAGCAGTTTGGTAGCGGGAAGCTACGAGCAGTACTTC
.,.,TRBV9,TRBJ2-7,CASSVGGGQYEQYF,TGTGCCAGCAGCGTAGGAGGAGGGCAGTACGAGCAGTACTTC
.,.,TRBV4-3,TRBJ1-4,CASSSTDSATNEKLFF,TGCGCCAGCAGCTCTACTGACAGTGCAACTAATGAAAAACTGTTTTTT
.,.,TRBV4-1,TRBJ2-2,CASSLAPNTGELFF,TGCGCCAGCAGCCTGGCCCCCAACACCGGGGAGCTGTTTTTT
.,few,TRBV7-9,TRBJ2-7,CAAGPSEQYF,TGTGCGGCGGGACCTTCCGAGCAGTACTTC
.,once,TRBV19,TRBJ1-2,CASSMTGPTGYGYTF,TGTGCCAGTAGTATGACAGGACCTACCGGTTATGGCTACACCTTC
.,.,TRBV19,TRBJ2-7,CASSFRAIDEQYF,TGTGCCAGTAGCTTCAGGGCCATCGACGAGCAGTACTTC
TRBD1,once,TRBV7-4,TRBJ1-1,CASSCTGGADTEAFF,TGTGCCAGCAGCTGTACAGGGGGAGCTGACACTGAAGCTTTCTTT
.,.,TRBV7-2,TRBJ1-5,CASSGDGGLGNQPQHF,TGTGCCAGCAGCGGAGATGGGGGCCTGGGCAATCAGCCCCAGCATTTT
.,.,TRBV28,TRBJ1-1,CASSAHTGPRSTEAFF,TGTGCCAGCAGTGCGCATACCGGGCCTCGGAGCACTGAAGCTTTCTTT
.,.,TRBV2,TRBJ2-4,CASSERLRGDIQYF,TGTGCCAGCAGTGAGAGACTAAGAGGGGACATTCAGTACTTC
.,medium-sized,TRBV5-1,TRBJ1-2,CASSLEGGLMNYGYTF,TGCGCCAGCAGCTTGGAAGGGGGTCTAATGAACTATGGCTACACCTTC
.,.,TRBV9,TRBJ2-7,CASSPGTVYEQYF,TGTGCCAGCAGCCCAGGGACTGTCTACGAGCAGTACTTC
.,.,TRBV15,TRBJ1-1,CATSREAGAEAFF,TGTGCCACCAGCAGGGAAGCCGGAGCTGAAGCTTTCTTT
.,.,TRBV15,TRBJ2-1,CATSRAGSGYEQFF,TGTGCCACCAGCAGAGCCGGGTCTGGCTATGAGCAGTTCTTC
.,.,TRBV10-3,TRBJ2-2,CAISETGNPGELFF,TGTGCCATCAGTGAGACAGGGAACCCCGGGGAGCTGTTTTTT
.,.,TRBV28,TRBJ2-7,CASSLLGTAYEQYF,TGTGCCAGCAGTTTATTAGGTACAGCCTACGAGCAGTACTTC
.,.,TRBV19,TRBJ1-1,CASSILGNTEAFF,TGTGCCAGTAGTATCCTTGGAAACACTGAAGCTTTCTTT
.,.,TRBV6-6,TRBJ1-2,CASSGWDKSNYGYTF,TGTGCCAGCAGTGGCTGGGACAAGTCTAACTATGGCTACACCTTC
.,.,TRBV28,TRBJ1-5,CASSLLRGAYNQPQHF,TGTGCCAGCAGTTTACTTCGGGGGGCCTACAATCAGCCCCAGCATTTT